This entry concerns a single T cell receptor (beta chain). The authors ran a second PCR of roughly 6 to 12 cycles using a sample-barcoded 5' primer and a J-beta primer mix. TCRdb processed the 5' RACE reads anew with MiXCR; each CDR3 protein has one entry. This sample has about 900,000 distinct CDR3 sequences, with 60% to 80% found just once. These data are taken from a study of blood T cells in healthy people across ages. Germline lookup yields CDR1 MNHNY and CDR2 SVGAGI (reference sequence). The CDR3 spans 15 residues. Input material: blood. V usage is TRBV6-6 and J usage is TRBJ2-4, with 10 bases aligning to TRBD2. The J call is in doubt because the DNA end fits TRBJ2-7 better. This TCR was sampled from a young man in good health. The DNA of the CDR3 is TGTGCCAGCAGAGGAACTAGCGGGGCTTCCTACGAGCAGTACTTC. Translated, it gives CASRGTSGASYEQYF.